Included here is one TCR beta chain sequence, with context. Its antigen is unknown. Deep level was the assay's run setting. Method: immunoSEQ multiplex PCR; TCRdb's copy keeps in-frame clones and lacks some. This sample yields about 610,000 clones, of which 95% to 96% are seen a single time; less than 0.12% belongs to the top ten. This sample was included in a study of shared clonotypes between healthy human individuals. Points from the study as a whole: What naive subsets generally showed was a larger estimated richness than memory subsets showed.

Terminally differentiated effector memory CD45RA+ cells were left out of the naive CD8 fraction, which was CD45RO-negative and positively selected for CCR7. J was trimmed by 4 bases and V by 4 bases; bases with no gene match: 7. Germline V lookup: CDR1 PRHDT, CDR2 FYEKMQ (reference sequence). This CDR3 comprises 15 residues. The TCR originated in a woman aged 30 to 39 in good health. The sequencing sample was made of naive CD8+ T cells sorted from blood. The chain is built from TRBV13 and TRBJ1-2; 9 positions agree with TRBD1. CDR3 region: CASSSPGQGFYGYTF. The CDR3 DNA sequence: TGTGCCAGCAGCTCTCCGGGACAGGGTTTCTATGGCTACACCTTC.